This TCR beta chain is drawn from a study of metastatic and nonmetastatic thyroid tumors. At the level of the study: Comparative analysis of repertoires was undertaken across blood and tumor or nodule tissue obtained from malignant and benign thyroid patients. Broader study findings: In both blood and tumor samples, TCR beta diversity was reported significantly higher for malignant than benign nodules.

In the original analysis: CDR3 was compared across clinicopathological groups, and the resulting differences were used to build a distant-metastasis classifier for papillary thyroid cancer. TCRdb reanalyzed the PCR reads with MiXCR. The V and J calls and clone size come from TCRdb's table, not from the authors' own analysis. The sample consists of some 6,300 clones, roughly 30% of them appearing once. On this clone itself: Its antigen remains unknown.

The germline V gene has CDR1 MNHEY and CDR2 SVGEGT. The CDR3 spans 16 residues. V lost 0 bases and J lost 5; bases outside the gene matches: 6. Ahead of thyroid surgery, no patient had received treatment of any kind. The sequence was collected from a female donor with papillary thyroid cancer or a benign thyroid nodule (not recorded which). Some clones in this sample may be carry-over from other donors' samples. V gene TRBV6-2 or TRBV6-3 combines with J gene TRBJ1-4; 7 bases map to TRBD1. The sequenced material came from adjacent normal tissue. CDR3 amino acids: CASSYSVQGQNEKLFF. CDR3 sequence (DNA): TGTGCCAGCAGTTACTCCGTACAGGGGCAAAATGAAAAACTGTTTTTT.